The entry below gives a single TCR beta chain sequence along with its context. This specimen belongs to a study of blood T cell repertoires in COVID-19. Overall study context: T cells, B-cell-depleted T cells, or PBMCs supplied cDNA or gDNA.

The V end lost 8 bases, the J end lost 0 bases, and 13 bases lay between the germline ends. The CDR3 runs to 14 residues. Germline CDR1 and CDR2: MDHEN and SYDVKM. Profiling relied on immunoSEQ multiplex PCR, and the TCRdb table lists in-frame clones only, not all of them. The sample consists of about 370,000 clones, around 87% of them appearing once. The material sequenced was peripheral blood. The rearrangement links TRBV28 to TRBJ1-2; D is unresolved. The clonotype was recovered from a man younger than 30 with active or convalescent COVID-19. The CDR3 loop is CASGRGHANYGYTF. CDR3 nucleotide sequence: TGTGCCAGCGGCCGAGGCCATGCTAACTATGGCTACACCTTC.